This note documents a single TCR beta chain sequence. The antigen is undetermined. The junction differs from germline at one of its ends, possibly a read error. There are 13 residues in the CDR3. As previously described, bulk TCR libraries were made using listed TCR primers. One entry per CDR3 protein, called by TCRdb with MiXCR from the PCR reads. The data show about 640,000 distinct CDR3 sequences, about 20% seen once. This sample stems from a study of molecular identifiers for immune sequencing clone quantification. Study results and caveats: Because of identical TCR molecules sharing a barcode, sizes of highly expanded clones could be underestimated.

V usage is TRBV12-3 or TRBV12-4 and J usage is TRBJ2-2; 8 bases align to TRBD2. The source is a human donor in good health. Some libraries in this study had Jurkat cell RNA spiked in. The sample consisted of naive CD8+ T cells from blood, with Jurkat cell RNA spiked in. The sample's subset: FACS-sorted CD8+CD4-CCR7+CD45RA+ naive T cells. Here the CDR3 reads CAGRNGGVGELFF. The DNA for the CDR3 is TGTGCCGGCAGAAACGGGGGGGTCGGGGAGCTGTTTTTT.